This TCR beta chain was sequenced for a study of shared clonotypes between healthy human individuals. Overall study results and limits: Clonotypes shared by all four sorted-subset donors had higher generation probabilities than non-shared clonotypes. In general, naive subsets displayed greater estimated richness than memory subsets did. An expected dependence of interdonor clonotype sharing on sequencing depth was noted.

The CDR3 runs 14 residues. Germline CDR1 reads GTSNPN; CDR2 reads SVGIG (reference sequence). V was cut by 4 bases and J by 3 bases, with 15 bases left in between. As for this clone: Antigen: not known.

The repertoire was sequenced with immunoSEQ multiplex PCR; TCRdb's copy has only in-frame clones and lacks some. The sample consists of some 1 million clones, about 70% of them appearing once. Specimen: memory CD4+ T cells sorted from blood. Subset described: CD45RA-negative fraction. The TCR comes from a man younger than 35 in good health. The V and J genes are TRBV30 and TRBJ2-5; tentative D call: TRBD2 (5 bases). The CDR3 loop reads CAWKGTGFKETQYF. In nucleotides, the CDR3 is TGTGCCTGGAAGGGTACGGGATTCAAAGAGACCCAGTACTTC.